This entry lists 13 T cell receptor beta chains sequenced from one sample in a study of CD8 T cells in ankylosing spondylitis. Whole-study findings and limits: In ankylosing spondylitis blood, a motif of eight highly homologous TCR beta variants appeared characteristic.

What these receptors recognize is not known. TCRdb passed the 5' RACE reads through MiXCR, listing each CDR3 protein once. The sample has fewer than 400,000 distinct CDR3 sequences, approximately 20% seen once. Sequenced sample: blood, either unsorted or a sorted T cell fraction (not recorded which). The receptors shown here come from a male donor with ankylosing spondylitis.

The sample holds a few counts of this clonotype. The chain is built from TRBV5-1 and TRBJ2-3; unclear D gene. Germline lookup yields CDR1 SGHRS and CDR2 YFSETQ. V shed 0 bases and J shed 4 bases, with 18 bases lying between them. The CDR3 loop spans 17 amino acids. The CDR3 DNA reads TGCGCCAGCAGCTTGGACCCTAGTAATCAAGGGTCAGATACGCAGTATTTT. Residues: CASSLDPSNQGSDTQYF.

There are a few counts of this clonotype. V usage is TRBV6-5 and J usage is TRBJ2-7; a weak D match, TRBD2 (7 bases). The germline CDR1 and CDR2 sequences are MNHEY and SVGAGI. This CDR3 comprises 15 residues. The V end lost 2 bases, the J end lost 2 bases, and 13 bases lay between the germline ends. This CDR3 is CASSYPSGTTYEQYF. CDR3 nucleotide sequence: TGTGCCAGCAGTTACCCCAGCGGGACAACCTACGAGCAGTACTTC.

CDR3 bases: TGCGCCAGCAGCCATAGGACAGGGGGCGCATCGCGCGAGCAGTACTTC. It encodes CASSHRTGGASREQYF. The chain employs TRBV4-3 and TRBJ2-7; 11 nucleotides line up with TRBD1. The CDR3 sequence is 16 residues long. V gave up 3 bases and J gave up 6 bases; unmatched junction bases: 10. The germline V gene encodes CDR1 LGHNA and CDR2 YSLEER.

This clonotype was observed a few times. The V call is TRBV25-1, the J call TRBJ2-2, with D possibly matching TRBD2 (6 bases). Germline loops: CDR1 MGHDK, CDR2 SYGVNS. Trimming took off 1 base at V and 9 bases at J, with 12 bases between the two ends. The CDR3 loop spans 14 amino acids. The CDR3 DNA follows: TGTGCCAGCAGTGAATTTGGAGCGGGCCGGGAGCTGTTTTTT. Translation: CASSEFGAGRELFF.

This clonotype showed up just once. This chain connects TRBV7-3 to TRBJ2-3, with TRBD1 identical over 11 bases. Germline CDR1 reads SGHTA; CDR2 reads FQGTGA. V shed 5 bases, J shed 4 bases, and the junction held 5 bases outside the gene matches. The CDR3 totals 15 residues. CDR3 nucleotide sequence: TGTGCCAGCAGCCCCGGGACAGGGGGGTCAGATACGCAGTATTTT. This translates into CASSPGTGGSDTQYF.

This clonotype was seen repeatedly, ten times or more. The rearrangement joins TRBV24-1 to TRBJ2-4; TRBD2 matches at 8 bases. The CDR3 is 14 residues long. Per germline, CDR1 KGHDR and CDR2 SFDVKD. The junction had 4 bases not matched to a gene; V was cut back by 4 bases and J by 6 bases. DNA for the CDR3: TGTGCCACCAGTGAGACCGGGACTAGAAACATTCAGTACTTC. Translating it yields CATSETGTRNIQYF.

This chain uses TRBV18 with TRBJ2-5; tentative D call: TRBD1 (5 bases). Germline loops: CDR1 KGHSH, CDR2 LQKENI. V shed 1 base and J shed 3 bases, with 15 bases lying between them. This CDR3 contains 16 residues. CDR3 residues: CASSPLGASAEETQYF. The CDR3, as DNA: TGTGCCAGCTCACCACTTGGGGCTTCGGCGGAAGAGACCCAGTACTTC.

The rearrangement links TRBV29-1 to TRBJ2-1; 7 bases are shared with TRBD2. J was trimmed by 0 bases and V by 4 bases; bases with no gene match: 6. This CDR3 comprises 15 residues. Germline V gene sequence: CDR1 SQVTM, CDR2 ANQGSEA. As DNA, the CDR3 is TGCAGCGTTGCACTAGCGCCCAGCTCCTACAATGAGCAGTTCTTC. This translates into CSVALAPSSYNEQFF.

This clonotype was counted between two and nine times. The chain recombines TRBV3-1 with TRBJ2-7, with 7 bases aligning to TRBD1. The V and J ends lost 4 bases and 5 bases, in that order; junction bases with no gene match: 11. Germline-derived CDR1 and CDR2 are LGHDT and YNNKEL (reference sequence). CDR3 length: 15 residues. The CDR3 bases are TGTGCCAGCAGCCGACAGGGTCTCCGGGCGGACGAGCAGTACTTC. Translating it yields CASSRQGLRADEQYF.

The chain carries TRBV12-3 or TRBV12-4 and TRBJ2-7; D perhaps matches TRBD1 (7 bases). Trimming removed 7 bases from V and 4 bases from J, with 23 bases in between. The CDR3 is 16 residues long. The DNA of the CDR3 is TGTGCCAGCAAGGGGGCGGGGCCAACCTCACTTTACGAGCAGTACTTC. Protein product: CASKGAGPTSLYEQYF.

This rearrangement joins TRBV27 to TRBJ1-2; D is unresolved. The germline CDR1 and CDR2 sequences are MNHEY and SMNVEV (reference sequence). The CDR3 runs 10 residues. V gave up 8 bases and J gave up 3 bases, with 4 bases separating them. The CDR3, as DNA: TGTGCCAGCCTTTACTATGGCTACACCTTC. Its protein is CASLYYGYTF.

The rearrangement uses TRBV4-2 and TRBJ2-1; TRBD2 matches 8 bases. The germline V gene has CDR1 LGHNA and CDR2 YNFKEQ. The CDR3 has 16 residues. V trimming: 5 bases; J trimming: 4 bases; junction bases outside the gene matches: 10. The CDR3 DNA reads TGTGCCAGCAGCGAGGGGTCTAGCGGGTTTTACAATGAGCAGTTCTTC. This encodes CASSEGSSGFYNEQFF.

This clonotype showed up just a few times. The rearrangement links TRBV5-1 to TRBJ2-7; 10 bases map to TRBD2. CDR1 is SGHRS and CDR2 is YFSETQ in the germline V gene. V was clipped by 0 bases and J by 5 bases; unmatched bases: 17. The CDR3 covers 19 residues. The CDR3 DNA follows: TGCGCCAGCAGCTTGGCCGCGCCTAGCGGGAGTATCGGGTTCCACGAGCAGTACTTC. It specifies CASSLAAPSGSIGFHEQYF. The complete variable domain, with remaining parts taken from reference TRBV5-1 and TRBJ2-7, reads KAGVTQTPRYLIKTRGQQVTLSCSPISGHRSVSWYQQTPGQGLQFLFEYFSETQRNKGNFPGRFSGRQFSNSRSEMNVSTLELGDSALYLCASSLAAPSGSIGFHEQYFGPGTRLTVT.